The T cell receptor (beta chain) under discussion was sequenced for a study of blood T cell repertoires in COVID-19. Per the germline V gene, CDR1 is SGHNT and CDR2 is YENEEA. This CDR3 is built from 17 residues. The trim removed 0 bases at V and 3 bases at J, leaving 10 bases unmatched. Method: immunoSEQ multiplex PCR; TCRdb's copy keeps in-frame clones and lacks some. There are about 210,000 clones in the sample; about 91% occur only once, and more than 0.95% lies in the top ten. The material sequenced was peripheral blood. The TCR sequence derives from a man aged 25-45 years with acute or convalescent COVID-19. The rearrangement links TRBV11-3 to TRBJ2-7; 8 nucleotides match TRBD1. In nucleotides, the CDR3 is TGTGCCAGCAGCTTAGACCTATTGGACAGGGTAATCTACGAGCAGTACTTC. Translation gives CASSLDLLDRVIYEQYF.